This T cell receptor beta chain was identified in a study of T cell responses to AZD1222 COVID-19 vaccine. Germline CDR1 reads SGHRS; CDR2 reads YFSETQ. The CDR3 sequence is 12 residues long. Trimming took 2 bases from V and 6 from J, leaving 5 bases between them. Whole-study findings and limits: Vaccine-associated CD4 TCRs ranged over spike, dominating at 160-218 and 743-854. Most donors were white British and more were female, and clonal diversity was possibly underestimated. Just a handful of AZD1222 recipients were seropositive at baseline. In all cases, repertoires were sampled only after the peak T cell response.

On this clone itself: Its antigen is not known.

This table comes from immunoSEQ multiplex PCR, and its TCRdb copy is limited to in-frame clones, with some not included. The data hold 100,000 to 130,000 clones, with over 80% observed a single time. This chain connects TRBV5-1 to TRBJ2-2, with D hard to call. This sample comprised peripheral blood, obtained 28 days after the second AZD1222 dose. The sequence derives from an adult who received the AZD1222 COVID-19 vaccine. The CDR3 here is CASSLHPGELFF. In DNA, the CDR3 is TGCGCCAGCAGCTTACACCCCGGGGAGCTGTTTTTT.